This entry lists 9 T cell receptor beta chains sequenced from one sample in a study of CD4+ T cells in melanoma. Some clones are missing from TCRdb's copy, which holds only in-frame ones; the method was immunoSEQ multiplex PCR. The sample records roughly 140,000 clones, nearly 95% being singletons. The receptor set was obtained from a human donor with melanoma.

The CDR3 DNA sequence: TGTGCCAGCAGTCCAAGGAGTCTTGGGGGCGAGCAGTACTTC. Translated: CASSPRSLGGEQYF. The chain couples TRBV27 to TRBJ2-7; D may be TRBD1 or TRBD2 (5 bases each). V shed 5 bases and J shed 6 bases, with 17 bases lying between them. The V gene's germline CDR1 is MNHEY and CDR2 SMNVEV (reference sequence). The CDR3 is 14 residues long.

This clone was recorded a few times. The chain uses TRBV6-1 and TRBJ1-3; D is undetermined. The V end lost 2 bases, the J end lost 0 bases, and 8 bases lay between the germline ends. The V gene's germline CDR1 is MNHNS and CDR2 SASEGT. The length of the CDR3 is 15 residues. The CDR3 loop reads CASSESMSSGNTIYF. CDR3 coding DNA: TGTGCCAGCAGTGAAAGTATGAGCTCTGGAAACACCATATATTTT.

V and J are TRBV9 and TRBJ2-7, with a weak D call TRBD1 (6 bases). V lost 4 bases to trimming and J lost 2 bases, with 13 bases between them. Germline-derived CDR1 and CDR2 are SGDLS and YYNGEE. The CDR3 is 14 residues long. The CDR3 spells CASSLRQETYEQYF. The DNA for the CDR3 is TGTGCCAGCAGCCTCCGACAGGAAACCTACGAGCAGTACTTC.

V gene TRBV18 combines with J gene TRBJ2-7, with D perhaps assigned TRBD1 or TRBD2 (5 bases each). CDR1 and CDR2 (germline): KGHSH, LQKENI. The V end was cut by 3 bases, the J end by 3 bases, with 21 bases between. CDR3 length: 17 amino acids. CDR3: CASSPGPPGGSGYEQYF. CDR3 nucleotides: TGTGCCAGCTCACCGGGGCCACCCGGAGGTTCGGGCTACGAGCAGTACTTC. The entire variable domain, with the rest obtained from reference TRBV18 and TRBJ2-7, is as follows: NAGVMQNPRHLVRRRGQEARLRCSPMKGHSHVYWYRQLPEEGLKFMVYLQKENIIDESGMPKERFSAEFPKEGPSILRIQQVVRGDSAAYFCASSPGPPGGSGYEQYFGPGTRLTVT.

V and J are TRBV6-5 and TRBJ1-3; D uncertain. The germline V and J ends were trimmed by 6 bases and 5 bases, with 17 bases remaining between them. Looked up from germline, CDR1 is MNHEY and CDR2 is SVGAGI. There are 15 residues in the CDR3. The CDR3 reads CASRTVLGLRNTIYF. The CDR3 DNA reads TGTGCCAGCAGAACCGTCCTGGGCCTCAGAAACACCATATATTTT.

The chain is built from TRBV2 and TRBJ1-1; no firm D call. Trimming removed 7 bases at V and 0 bases at J, with 9 bases between. The germline V gene encodes CDR1 SNHLY and CDR2 FYNNEI. This CDR3 has 13 residues. The CDR3 loop reads CASNWLMNTEAFF. In DNA form, the CDR3 reads TGTGCCAGCAATTGGCTCATGAACACTGAAGCTTTCTTT.

The chain joins TRBV21-1 to TRBJ2-3; the D call TRBD2 from the table was never checked on the DNA. TRBV21-1 is noted as a pseudogene. The CDR3 covers 19 residues. This CDR3 is CASSKDRKGLAASTDTQYF. The DNA for the CDR3 is TGTGCCAGCAGCAAAGACAGAAAGGGACTAGCGGCTAGCACAGATACGCAGTATTTT.

The sample holds a few counts of this clone. The sample has other DNA sequences that encode this CDR3 too. The chain links TRBV7-2 to TRBJ2-7; 9 bases fit TRBD2. The CDR3 totals 14 residues. The V and J ends lost 1 base and 4 bases, in that order; junction bases with no gene match: 2. Germline V gives CDR1 SGHTA, CDR2 FQGNSA. CDR3 in amino acids: CASSLVSGGYEQYF. CDR3 DNA: TGTGCCAGCAGCTTAGTTAGCGGGGGATACGAGCAGTACTTC.

The V call is TRBV5-1, the J call TRBJ2-1; D is perhaps TRBD1 or TRBD2 (5 bases each). Trimming pared 2 bases from V and 2 bases from J, leaving 8 bases between. The CDR3 loop spans 14 amino acids. In germline, CDR1 is SGHRS, CDR2 YFSETQ. This chain's CDR3 is CASSLGTAYNEQFF. The CDR3 nucleotides are TGCGCCAGCAGCTTAGGGACCGCCTACAATGAGCAGTTCTTC.